This T cell receptor beta chain stems from a study of cytomegalovirus exposure and HLA in healthy donors. Study results and caveats: HLA allele associations emerged for fewer than 20,000 TCR beta sequences in a later analysis, at 0.05 false discovery rate. Reports showed the classifier diagnosing cytomegalovirus status with high specificity and sensitivity. Information on immune exposure was restricted to one variable (CMV serostatus).

PCR amplification relied on 60 Vbeta primers (plus 13 Jbeta primers). The table came from immunoSEQ multiplex PCR; TCRdb's copy has only in-frame clones and leaves some out. The sample yields around 140,000 clones, approximately 82% seen once. Worth noting for this clone: Antigen unknown.

The ends were cut back, 0 bases at V and 6 bases at J, with 18 bases in the middle. This CDR3 contains 16 residues. Looked up from germline, CDR1 is LNHDA and CDR2 is SQIVND (reference sequence). The receptor was derived from a woman aged 35 to 49 in good health and CMV-seronegative. The sequencing input was PBMCs. The rearrangement uses TRBV19 and TRBJ2-7; D may be TRBD2 (5 bases). This CDR3 reads CASSIDWRTGPLEQYF. The CDR3 region has the DNA TGTGCCAGTAGTATAGACTGGAGGACGGGCCCTCTCGAGCAGTACTTC.